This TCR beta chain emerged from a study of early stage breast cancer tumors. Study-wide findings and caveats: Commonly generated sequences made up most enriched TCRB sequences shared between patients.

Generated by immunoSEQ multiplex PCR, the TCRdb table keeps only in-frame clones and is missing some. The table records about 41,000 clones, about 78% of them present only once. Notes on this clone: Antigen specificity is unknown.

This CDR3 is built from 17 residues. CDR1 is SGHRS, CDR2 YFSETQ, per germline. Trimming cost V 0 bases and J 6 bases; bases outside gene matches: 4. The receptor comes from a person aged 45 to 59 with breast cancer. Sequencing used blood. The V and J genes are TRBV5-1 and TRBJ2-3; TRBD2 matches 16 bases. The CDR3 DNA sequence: TGCGCCAGCAGCTTGGAGGGACTAGCGGGGGGGGCTGATACGCAGTATTTT. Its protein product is CASSLEGLAGGADTQYF.